One sample yielded the 20 T cell receptor beta chains listed below, sequenced in a study of CD8 T cells in Susac syndrome. RNA in amounts of roughly 0.5 to 1 ug was reverse transcribed with random hexamers. TCRdb recomputed calls from the immunoSEQ multiplex PCR reads with MiXCR, one row per CDR3 protein. The table has some 120,000 distinct CDR3 sequences, around 96% seen once. Sequencing was performed on CD4+ T cells from PBMCs. These receptors came from a human donor in good health.

The CDR3 region has the DNA TGCAGCGTCGCTGGACAGGGTGCTTTCTTT. Protein product: CSVAGQGAFF. The chain couples TRBV29-1 to TRBJ1-1, with 8 bases that match TRBD1. Trimming took 6 bases from V and 11 from J; bases not matched to a gene: 5. The germline CDR1 and CDR2 sequences are SQVTM and ANQGSEA. The CDR3 is 10 residues long.

The chain joins TRBV28 to TRBJ2-5; D not resolved. V lost 2 bases and J lost 5, with 15 bases in between. This CDR3 region has 15 residues. In germline, CDR1 is MDHEN, CDR2 SYDVKM. Here the CDR3 DNA reads TGTGCCAGCAGTTTAAGTGGACCCCCCACGGAGACCCAGTACTTC. This codes for CASSLSGPPTETQYF.

This chain uses TRBV6-5 with TRBJ1-2; a possible D gene is TRBD1 (5 bases). Germline V gives CDR1 MNHEY, CDR2 SVGAGI. V was trimmed by 4 bases and J by 6 bases, leaving 21 bases between them. The CDR3 is 16 amino acids. This chain's CDR3 is CASSFTGSLMGDGYTF. Written as DNA, the CDR3 is TGTGCCAGCAGTTTTACCGGGTCCCTCATGGGGGATGGCTACACCTTC.

The genes are TRBV27 and TRBJ2-1; 9 bases align to TRBD1. With V trimmed by 4 bases and J by 4 bases, 5 bases remained unmatched. CDR1 MNHEY and CDR2 SMNVEV come from the germline V gene (reference sequence). CDR3 length: 15 residues. The CDR3 is CASSSFGTGYNEQFF. The CDR3 coding sequence is TGTGCCAGCAGTTCATTCGGGACAGGGTACAATGAGCAGTTCTTC.

The sample holds one count of this clonotype. V and J are TRBV7-2 and TRBJ2-6; maybe TRBD1 (6 bases). This CDR3 has 15 residues. Germline CDR1 reads SGHTA; CDR2 reads FQGNSA. Trimming took off 3 bases at V and 3 bases at J, with 9 bases between the two ends. The CDR3 spells CASSFTGSGANVLTF. In DNA form, the CDR3 reads TGTGCCAGCAGCTTTACAGGGAGTGGGGCCAACGTCCTGACTTTC.

The chain is built from TRBV29-1 and TRBJ1-1, with a possible D match to TRBD1 (6 bases). This CDR3 is built from 13 residues. The V end lost 5 bases, the J end lost 0 bases, and 10 bases lay between the germline ends. Germline V CDR1 and CDR2: SQVTM, ANQGSEA. CDR3 protein: CSVLTGVNTEAFF. The CDR3 nucleotides read TGCAGCGTTCTGACAGGAGTGAACACTGAAGCTTTCTTT.

This chain connects TRBV2 to TRBJ1-4, with 10 positions matching TRBD1. This CDR3 is built from 15 residues. After removal of 7 bases from V and 2 bases from J, the junction contained 4 bases not matched to a gene. Germline loops: CDR1 SNHLY, CDR2 FYNNEI. As DNA, the CDR3 is TGTGCCAGCACGGGACAGGGGACGACTAATGAAAAACTGTTTTTT. Translated, it gives CASTGQGTTNEKLFF.

J is TRBJ2-7 and V is TRBV21-1; TRBD1, the table's D call, lacks a check against the DNA. TRBV21-1 is classified as a pseudogene. This CDR3 region has 16 residues. CDR3 DNA: TGTGCCAGCAGCAAAGGTCTAGGACAGGGACCCTACGAGCAGTACTTC. Translating it yields CASSKGLGQGPYEQYF.

The genes are TRBV18 and TRBJ2-1, with D perhaps given as TRBD1 or TRBD2 (5 bases each). V dropped 0 bases and J dropped 0 bases, with 12 bases sitting between them. CDR1 is KGHSH, CDR2 LQKENI, per germline. This CDR3 contains 17 residues. CDR3 in amino acids: CASSPPGLAPSYNEQFF. CDR3 sequence (DNA): TGTGCCAGCTCACCACCGGGGCTAGCCCCCTCCTACAATGAGCAGTTCTTC.

The CDR3, as DNA: TGCGCCAGCAGCCGAGAGCCGGACAGAGGGATTAGTGGCTACACCTTC. Protein product: CASSREPDRGISGYTF. The V gene is TRBV5-1, the J gene TRBJ1-2; possibly TRBD1 for D (6 bases). Germline V gives CDR1 SGHRS, CDR2 YFSETQ. This CDR3 has 16 residues. The V and J ends lost 4 bases and 7 bases respectively, with 23 bases between them.

This chain connects TRBV7-9 to TRBJ2-7, with D maybe TRBD2 (5 bases). The CDR3 extends over 12 amino acids. Deletions cut 2 bases from V and 7 bases from J, with 9 bases between. Germline CDR1 is SEHNR and CDR2 is FQNEAQ (reference sequence). CDR3 nucleotides: TGTGCCAGCAGCTTAACCCGAGGGGAGCAGTACTTC. Protein sequence: CASSLTRGEQYF.

The chain joins TRBV7-9 to TRBJ2-7, with TRBD2 matching over 10 bases. J lost 9 bases, V lost 5 bases, and 7 bases had no gene match. Germline V gives CDR1 SEHNR, CDR2 FQNEAQ (reference sequence). There are 13 residues in the CDR3. CDR3 sequence reads: CASSVSGLAAQYF. In DNA form, the CDR3 reads TGTGCCAGCAGCGTCTCTGGACTAGCGGCGCAGTACTTC.

The chain has TRBV28 and TRBJ1-5, with 12 bases that match TRBD1. The CDR3 runs to 15 residues. V shed 6 bases, J shed 6 bases, and the junction held 6 bases outside the gene matches. CDR1 is MDHEN and CDR2 is SYDVKM in the germline V gene. The CDR3 bases are TGTGCCAGCAGAGGGACAGGGGGCATGGGTCAGCCCCAGCATTTT. Translated, it gives CASRGTGGMGQPQHF.

The genes are TRBV9 and TRBJ2-5; D perhaps matches TRBD1 (7 bases). V lost 0 bases and J 6 bases, leaving 21 bases between the germline ends. Germline assignment: CDR1 SGDLS and CDR2 YYNGEE. CDR3 length: 17 amino acids. The CDR3 DNA follows: TGTGCCAGCAGCGTAGAAGGGGGCGGGACGGTCCCGAAGACCCAGTACTTC. Amino acid sequence: CASSVEGGGTVPKTQYF.

The V gene is TRBV5-5, the J gene TRBJ1-1; the match to TRBD1 covers 7 bases. The germline V gene has CDR1 SGHKS and CDR2 YYEKEE (reference sequence). The V gene end was trimmed by 1 base and the J gene end by 1 base; junction bases not matched to a gene: 4. The length of the CDR3 is 15 residues. CDR3 loop: CASSLSQGGNTEAFF. CDR3 in DNA: TGTGCCAGCAGCTTGTCCCAGGGGGGGAACACTGAAGCTTTCTTT.

V usage is TRBV30 and J usage is TRBJ2-5; 13 bases map to TRBD2. The J segment lost 5 bases and the V segment lost 0 bases, leaving 6 bases of the junction unmatched. The CDR3 consists of 16 residues. CDR1 and CDR2 (germline): GTSNPN, SVGIG (reference sequence). The CDR3 protein is CAWSVGLAGARETQYF. For the CDR3, the DNA is TGTGCCTGGAGTGTAGGACTAGCGGGAGCGCGGGAGACCCAGTACTTC.

J is TRBJ2-4 and V is TRBV7-9; TRBD2 is a possible D gene (6 bases). Germline-derived CDR1 and CDR2 are SEHNR and FQNEAQ (reference sequence). With 6 bases removed from V and 5 bases from J, the gap between germline ends came to 17 bases. The CDR3 consists of 15 residues. This CDR3 is CASSSSGVAENIQYF. CDR3 in DNA: TGTGCCAGCAGTTCCTCCGGGGTAGCGGAAAACATTCAGTACTTC.

The chain uses TRBV30 and TRBJ2-7; 8 positions match TRBD2. This CDR3 is 14 amino acids long. Germline loops: CDR1 GTSNPN, CDR2 SVGIG (reference sequence). Trimming cost V 4 bases and J 2 bases; bases outside gene matches: 7. The CDR3 is CAWTGGEPTYEQYF. The CDR3 DNA is TGTGCCTGGACCGGGGGGGAGCCAACCTACGAGCAGTACTTC.

The chain employs TRBV3-1 and TRBJ2-1; D unresolved. This CDR3 contains 14 residues. The V gene's germline CDR1 is LGHDT and CDR2 YNNKEL (reference sequence). Trimming took off 0 bases at V and 6 bases at J, with 9 bases between the two ends. CDR3: CASSQDHWANEQFF. The CDR3 bases are TGTGCCAGCAGCCAAGATCATTGGGCCAATGAGCAGTTCTTC.

The chain has TRBV20-1 and TRBJ2-3, with 7 bases fitting TRBD2. This CDR3 spans 14 amino acids. CDR1 is DFQATT, CDR2 SNEGSKA, per germline (reference sequence). V was clipped by 1 base and J by 6 bases; unmatched bases: 7. The CDR3 is CSARAEGRADTQYF. The CDR3 region has the DNA TGCAGTGCTAGAGCTGAAGGGAGGGCGGATACGCAGTATTTT.